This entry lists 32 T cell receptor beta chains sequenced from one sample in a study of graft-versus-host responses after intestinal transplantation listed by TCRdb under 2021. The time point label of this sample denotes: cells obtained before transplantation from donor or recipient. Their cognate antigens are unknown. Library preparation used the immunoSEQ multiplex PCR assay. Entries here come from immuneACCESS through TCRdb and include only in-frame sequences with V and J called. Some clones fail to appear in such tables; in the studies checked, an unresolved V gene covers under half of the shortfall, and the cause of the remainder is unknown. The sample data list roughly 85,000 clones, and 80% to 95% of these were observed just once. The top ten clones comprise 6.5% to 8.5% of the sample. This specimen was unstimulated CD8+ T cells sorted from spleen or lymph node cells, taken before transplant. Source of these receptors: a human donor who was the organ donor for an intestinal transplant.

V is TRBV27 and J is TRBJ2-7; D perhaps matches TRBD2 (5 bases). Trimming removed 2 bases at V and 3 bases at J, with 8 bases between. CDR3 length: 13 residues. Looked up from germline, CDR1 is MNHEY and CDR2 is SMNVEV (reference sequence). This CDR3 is CASSLGRGYEQYF. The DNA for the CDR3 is TGTGCCAGCAGTTTAGGCCGGGGCTACGAGCAGTACTTC.

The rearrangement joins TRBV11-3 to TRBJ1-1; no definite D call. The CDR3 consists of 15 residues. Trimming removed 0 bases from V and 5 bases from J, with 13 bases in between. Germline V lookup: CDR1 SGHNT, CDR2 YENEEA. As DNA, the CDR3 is TGTGCCAGCAGCTTAGAATATGGGGTGGTGACTGAAGCTTTCTTT. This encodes CASSLEYGVVTEAFF.

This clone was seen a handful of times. CDR3 amino acids: CASSQGGIGYTEAFF. The CDR3 nucleotides read TGTGCCAGCAGCCAAGGGGGAATCGGCTACACTGAAGCTTTCTTT. The chain couples TRBV14 to TRBJ1-1; D is unclear. Germline lookup yields CDR1 SGHDN and CDR2 FVKESK. Trimming removed 1 base at V and 3 bases at J, with 12 bases between. This CDR3 has 15 amino acids.

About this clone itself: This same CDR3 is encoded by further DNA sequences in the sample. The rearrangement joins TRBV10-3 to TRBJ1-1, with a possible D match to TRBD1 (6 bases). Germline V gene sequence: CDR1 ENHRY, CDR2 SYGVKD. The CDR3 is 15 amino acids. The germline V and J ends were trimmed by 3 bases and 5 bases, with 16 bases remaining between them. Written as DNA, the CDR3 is TGTGCCATCAGTGACCCACAGGGCGCCGGTACTGAAGCTTTCTTT. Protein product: CAISDPQGAGTEAFF.

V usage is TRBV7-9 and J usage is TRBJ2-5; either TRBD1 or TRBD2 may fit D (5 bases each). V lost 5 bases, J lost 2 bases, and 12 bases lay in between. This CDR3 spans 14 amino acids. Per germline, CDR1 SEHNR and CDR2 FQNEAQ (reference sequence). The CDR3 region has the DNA TGTGCCAGCAGCGGAAGGGGAGTACAAGAGACCCAGTACTTC. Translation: CASSGRGVQETQYF.

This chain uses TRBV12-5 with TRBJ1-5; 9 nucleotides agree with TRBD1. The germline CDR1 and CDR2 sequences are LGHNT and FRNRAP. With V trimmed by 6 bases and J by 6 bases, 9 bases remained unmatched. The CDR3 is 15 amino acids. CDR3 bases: TGTGCTAGTGGCGACGACGGGACAGGGTTTCAGCCCCAGCATTTT. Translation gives CASGDDGTGFQPQHF.

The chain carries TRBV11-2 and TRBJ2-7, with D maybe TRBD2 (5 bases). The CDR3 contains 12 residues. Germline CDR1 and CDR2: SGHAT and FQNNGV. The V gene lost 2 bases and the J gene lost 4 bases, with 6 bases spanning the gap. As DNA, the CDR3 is TGTGCCAGCAGCTTATGGACTTACGAGCAGTACTTC. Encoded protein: CASSLWTYEQYF. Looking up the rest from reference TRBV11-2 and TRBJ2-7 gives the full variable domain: EAGVAQSPRYKIIEKRQSVAFWCNPISGHATLYWYQQILGQGPKLLIQFQNNGVVDDSQLPKDRFSAERLKGVDSTLKIQPAKLEDSAVYLCASSLWTYEQYFGPGTRLTVT.

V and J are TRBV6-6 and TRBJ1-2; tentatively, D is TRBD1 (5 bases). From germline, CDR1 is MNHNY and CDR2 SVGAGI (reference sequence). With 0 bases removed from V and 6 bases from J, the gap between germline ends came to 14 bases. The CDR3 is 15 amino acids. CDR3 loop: CASSYSSRDGNGYTF. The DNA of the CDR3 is TGTGCCAGCAGTTACTCTTCGCGGGACGGCAATGGCTACACCTTC.

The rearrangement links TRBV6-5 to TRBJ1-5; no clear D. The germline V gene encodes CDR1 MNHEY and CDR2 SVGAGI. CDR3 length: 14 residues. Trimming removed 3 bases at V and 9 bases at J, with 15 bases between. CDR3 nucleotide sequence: TGTGCCAGCAGTTATGGACGTATGGCAGCGCCCCAGCATTTT. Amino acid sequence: CASSYGRMAAPQHF.

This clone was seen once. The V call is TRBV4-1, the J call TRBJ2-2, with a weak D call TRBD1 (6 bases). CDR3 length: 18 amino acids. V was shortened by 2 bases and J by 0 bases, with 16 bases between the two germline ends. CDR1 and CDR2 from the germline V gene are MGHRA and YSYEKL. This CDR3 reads CASSQPLKRTANTGELFF. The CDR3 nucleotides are TGCGCCAGCAGCCAACCGCTTAAAAGGACAGCGAACACCGGGGAGCTGTTTTTT.

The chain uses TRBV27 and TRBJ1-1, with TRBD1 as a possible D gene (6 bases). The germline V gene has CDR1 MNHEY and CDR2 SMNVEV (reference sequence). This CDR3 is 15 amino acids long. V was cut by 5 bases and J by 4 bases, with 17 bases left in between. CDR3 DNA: TGTGCCAGCAGTCGAGAAGACAGGCTGAGCACTGAAGCTTTCTTT. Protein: CASSREDRLSTEAFF.

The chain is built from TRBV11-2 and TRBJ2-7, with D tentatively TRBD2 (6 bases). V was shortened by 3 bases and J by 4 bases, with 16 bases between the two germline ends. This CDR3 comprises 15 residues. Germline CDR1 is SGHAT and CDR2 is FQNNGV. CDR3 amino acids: CASSLTTSLTYEQYF. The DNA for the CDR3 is TGTGCCAGCAGCTTGACAACTAGCCTAACTTACGAGCAGTACTTC.

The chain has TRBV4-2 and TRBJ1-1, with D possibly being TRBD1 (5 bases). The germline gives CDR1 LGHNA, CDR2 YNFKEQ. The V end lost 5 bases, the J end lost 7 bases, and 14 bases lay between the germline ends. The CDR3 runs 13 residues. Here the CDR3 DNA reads TGTGCCAGCAGCGGGGGATTAGTATTTGAAGCTTTCTTT. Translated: CASSGGLVFEAFF.

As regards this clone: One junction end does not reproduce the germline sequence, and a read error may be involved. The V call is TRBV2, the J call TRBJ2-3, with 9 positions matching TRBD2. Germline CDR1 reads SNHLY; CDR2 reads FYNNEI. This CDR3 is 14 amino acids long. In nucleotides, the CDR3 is TGTGCCAGCAGTGGACTAGCGGCCCCAGAGACGCAGTATTTT. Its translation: CASSGLAAPETQYF. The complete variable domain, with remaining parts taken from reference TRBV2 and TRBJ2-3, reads EPEVTQTPSHQVTQMGQEVILRCVPISNHLYFYWYRQILGQKVEFLVSFYNNEISEKSEIFDDQFSVERPDGSNFTLKIRSTKLEDSAMYFCASSGLAAPETQYFGPGTRLTVL.

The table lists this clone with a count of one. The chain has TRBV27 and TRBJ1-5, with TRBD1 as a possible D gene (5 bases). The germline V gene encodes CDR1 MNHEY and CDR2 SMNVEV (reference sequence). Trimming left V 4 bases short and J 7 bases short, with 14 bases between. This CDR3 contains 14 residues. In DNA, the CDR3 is TGTGCCAGCAGTTGGCAGGGTGTGGGCCAGCCCCAGCATTTT. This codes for CASSWQGVGQPQHF.

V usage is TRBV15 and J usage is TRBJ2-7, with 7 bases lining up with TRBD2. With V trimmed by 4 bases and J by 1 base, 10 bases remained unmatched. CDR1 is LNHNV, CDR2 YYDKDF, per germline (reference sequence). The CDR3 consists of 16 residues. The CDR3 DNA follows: TGTGCCACCAGCACCCATGGACTAGAGGGATCCTACGAGCAGTACTTC. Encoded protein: CATSTHGLEGSYEQYF.

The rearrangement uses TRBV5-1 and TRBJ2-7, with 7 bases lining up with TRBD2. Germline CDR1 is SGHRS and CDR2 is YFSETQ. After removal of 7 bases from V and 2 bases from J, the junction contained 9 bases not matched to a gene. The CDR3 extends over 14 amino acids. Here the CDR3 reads CASASGTITYEQYF. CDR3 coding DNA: TGCGCCAGCGCCTCCGGGACTATTACCTACGAGCAGTACTTC.

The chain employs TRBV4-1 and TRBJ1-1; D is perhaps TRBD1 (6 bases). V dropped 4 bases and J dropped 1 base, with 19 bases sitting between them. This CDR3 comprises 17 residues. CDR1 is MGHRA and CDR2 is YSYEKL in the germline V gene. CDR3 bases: TGCGCCAGCAGCCCTACGGACAGCACATTCGCGAACACTGAAGCTTTCTTT. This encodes CASSPTDSTFANTEAFF.

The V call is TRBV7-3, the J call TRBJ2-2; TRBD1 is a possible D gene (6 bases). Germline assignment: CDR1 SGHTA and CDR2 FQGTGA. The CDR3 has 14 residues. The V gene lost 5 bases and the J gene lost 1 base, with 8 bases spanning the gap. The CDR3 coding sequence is TGTGCCAGCAGCCTACAGGGGAACACCGGGGAGCTGTTTTTT. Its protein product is CASSLQGNTGELFF.

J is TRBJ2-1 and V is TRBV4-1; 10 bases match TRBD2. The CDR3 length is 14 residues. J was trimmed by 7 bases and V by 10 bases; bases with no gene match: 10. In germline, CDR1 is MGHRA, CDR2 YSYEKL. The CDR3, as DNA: TGCGCCACTTCACGAGCGGGAGGGCTAAATGAGCAGTTCTTC. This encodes CATSRAGGLNEQFF.

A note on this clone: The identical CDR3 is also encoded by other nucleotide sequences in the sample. CDR3 region: CASSLGTGNTEAFF. The CDR3 nucleotides are TGTGCCAGCAGCTTAGGGACGGGGAACACTGAAGCTTTCTTT. This chain joins TRBV7-9 and TRBJ1-1; D gene ambiguous. The V gene's germline CDR1 is SEHNR and CDR2 FQNEAQ (reference sequence). V shed 1 base and J shed 1 base, with 7 bases lying between them. The CDR3 consists of 14 residues.

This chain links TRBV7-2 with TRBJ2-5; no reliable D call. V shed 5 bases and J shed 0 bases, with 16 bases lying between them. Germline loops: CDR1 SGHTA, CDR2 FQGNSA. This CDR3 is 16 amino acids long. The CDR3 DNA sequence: TGTGCCAGCAGCCCCTCCGTTAGAGAGTACCAAGAGACCCAGTACTTC. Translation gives CASSPSVREYQETQYF.

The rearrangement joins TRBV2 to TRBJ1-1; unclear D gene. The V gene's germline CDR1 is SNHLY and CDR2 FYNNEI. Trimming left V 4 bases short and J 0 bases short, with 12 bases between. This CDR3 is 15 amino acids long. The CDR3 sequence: CASSAASRMNTEAFF. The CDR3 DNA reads TGTGCCAGCAGTGCGGCTTCTAGGATGAACACTGAAGCTTTCTTT.

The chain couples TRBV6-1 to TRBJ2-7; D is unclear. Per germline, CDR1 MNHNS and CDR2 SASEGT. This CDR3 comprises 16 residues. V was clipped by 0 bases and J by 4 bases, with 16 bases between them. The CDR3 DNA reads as TGTGCCAGCAGTGAAGCGTGGGGTAGGGATGGGTACGAGCAGTACTTC. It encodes CASSEAWGRDGYEQYF.

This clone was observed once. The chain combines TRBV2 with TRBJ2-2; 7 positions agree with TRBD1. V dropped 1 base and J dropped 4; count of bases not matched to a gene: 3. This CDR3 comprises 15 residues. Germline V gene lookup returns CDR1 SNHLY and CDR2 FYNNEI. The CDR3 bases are TGTGCCAGCAGTGAAGTGACAGGGACCACCGGGGAGCTGTTTTTT. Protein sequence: CASSEVTGTTGELFF.

The CDR3 loop is CASSRKSTGASYEQYF. CDR3 sequence (DNA): TGTGCCAGCAGCCGGAAATCTACAGGGGCCTCCTACGAGCAGTACTTC. The V call is TRBV5-6, the J call TRBJ2-7, with 7 bases identical to TRBD1. There are 16 residues in the CDR3. Unmatched junction bases numbered 10, after V lost 4 bases and J lost 0 bases. CDR1 and CDR2 (germline): SGHDT, YYEEEE.

CDR3 region: CASSLQGATEAFF. The CDR3 bases are TGTGCCAGTAGTTTACAGGGGGCGACTGAAGCTTTCTTT. This chain connects TRBV19 to TRBJ1-1; TRBD1 aligns across 9 bases. CDR1 LNHDA and CDR2 SQIVND come from the germline V gene (reference sequence). The CDR3 extends over 13 amino acids. With 5 bases clipped from V and 5 bases from J, the junction kept 3 bases outside the gene matches. Full variable domain (outside the CDR3, taken from reference TRBV19 and TRBJ1-1): DGGITQSPKYLFRKEGQNVTLSCEQNLNHDAMYWYRQDPGQGLRLIYYSQIVNDFQKGDIAEGYSVSREKKESFPLTVTSAQKNPTAFYLCASSLQGATEAFFGQGTRLTVV.

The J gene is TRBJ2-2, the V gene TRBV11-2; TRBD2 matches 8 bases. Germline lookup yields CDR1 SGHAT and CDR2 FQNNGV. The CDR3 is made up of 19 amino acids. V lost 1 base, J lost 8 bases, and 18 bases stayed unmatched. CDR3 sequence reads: CASSLAAGTAGVRGGELFF. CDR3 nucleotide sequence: TGTGCCAGCAGCTTAGCAGCCGGCACAGCGGGAGTAAGGGGTGGGGAGCTGTTTTTT.

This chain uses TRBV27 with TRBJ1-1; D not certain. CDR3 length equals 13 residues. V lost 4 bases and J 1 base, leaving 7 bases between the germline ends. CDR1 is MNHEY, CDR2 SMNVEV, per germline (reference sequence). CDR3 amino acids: CASSSRTNTEAFF. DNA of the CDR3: TGTGCCAGCAGTTCCCGTACGAACACTGAAGCTTTCTTT.

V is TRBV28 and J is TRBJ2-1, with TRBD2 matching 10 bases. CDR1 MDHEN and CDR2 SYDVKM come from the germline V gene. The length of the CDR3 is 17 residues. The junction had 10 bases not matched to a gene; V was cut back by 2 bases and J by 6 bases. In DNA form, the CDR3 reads TGTGCCAGCAGTTTACGCGTCCTAGCGGGAGTGTCCAATGAGCAGTTCTTC. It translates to CASSLRVLAGVSNEQFF. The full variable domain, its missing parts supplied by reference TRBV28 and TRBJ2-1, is DVKVTQSSRYLVKRTGEKVFLECVQDMDHENMFWYRQDPGLGLRLIYFSYDVKMKEKGDIPEGYSVSREKKERFSLILESASTNQTSMYLCASSLRVLAGVSNEQFFGPGTRLTVL.

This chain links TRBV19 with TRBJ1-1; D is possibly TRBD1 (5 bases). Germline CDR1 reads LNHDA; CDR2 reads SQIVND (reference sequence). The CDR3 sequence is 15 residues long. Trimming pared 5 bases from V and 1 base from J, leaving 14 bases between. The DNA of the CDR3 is TGTGCCAGTAGTTTCACAGACGGGGGGAACACTGAAGCTTTCTTT. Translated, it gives CASSFTDGGNTEAFF.

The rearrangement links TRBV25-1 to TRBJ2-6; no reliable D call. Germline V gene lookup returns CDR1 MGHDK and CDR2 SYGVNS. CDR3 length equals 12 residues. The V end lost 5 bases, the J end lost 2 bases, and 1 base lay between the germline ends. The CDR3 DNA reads TGTGCCAGCAGTCCTGGGGCCAACGTCCTGACTTTC. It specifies CASSPGANVLTF.